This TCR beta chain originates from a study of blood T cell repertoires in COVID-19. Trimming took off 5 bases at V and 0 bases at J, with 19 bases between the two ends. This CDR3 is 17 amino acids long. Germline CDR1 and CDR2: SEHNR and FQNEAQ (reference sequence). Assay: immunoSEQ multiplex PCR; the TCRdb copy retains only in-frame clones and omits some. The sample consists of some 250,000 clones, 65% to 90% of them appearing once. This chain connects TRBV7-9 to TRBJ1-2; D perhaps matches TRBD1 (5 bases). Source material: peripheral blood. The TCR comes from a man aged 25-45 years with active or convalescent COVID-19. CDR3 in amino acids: CASSPQTGTFSNYGYTF. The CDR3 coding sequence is TGTGCCAGCAGCCCCCAGACGGGGACTTTTTCTAACTATGGCTACACCTTC.